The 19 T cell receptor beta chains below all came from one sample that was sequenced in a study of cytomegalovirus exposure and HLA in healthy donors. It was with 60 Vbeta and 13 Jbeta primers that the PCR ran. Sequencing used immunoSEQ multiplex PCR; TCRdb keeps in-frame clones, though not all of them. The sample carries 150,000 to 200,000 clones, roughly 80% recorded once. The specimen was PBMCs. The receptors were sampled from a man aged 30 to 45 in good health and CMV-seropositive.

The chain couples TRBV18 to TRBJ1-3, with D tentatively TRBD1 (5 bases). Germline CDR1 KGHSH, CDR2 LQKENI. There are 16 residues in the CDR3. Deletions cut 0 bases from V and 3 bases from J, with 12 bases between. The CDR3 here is CASSPPAGRHGNTIYF. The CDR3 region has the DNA TGTGCCAGCTCACCACCTGCAGGGCGGCATGGAAACACCATATATTTT.

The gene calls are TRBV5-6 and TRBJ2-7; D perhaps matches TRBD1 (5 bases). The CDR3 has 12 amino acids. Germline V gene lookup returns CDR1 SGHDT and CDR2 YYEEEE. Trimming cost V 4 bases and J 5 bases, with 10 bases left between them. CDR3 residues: CASSPGQNEQYF. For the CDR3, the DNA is TGTGCCAGCAGCCCCGGACAAAACGAGCAGTACTTC. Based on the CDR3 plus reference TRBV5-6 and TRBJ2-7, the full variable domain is DAGVTQSPTHLIKTRGQQVTLRCSPKSGHDTVSWYQQALGQGPQFIFQYYEEEERQRGNFPDRFSGHQFPNYSSELNVNALLLGDSALYLCASSPGQNEQYFGPGTRLTVT.

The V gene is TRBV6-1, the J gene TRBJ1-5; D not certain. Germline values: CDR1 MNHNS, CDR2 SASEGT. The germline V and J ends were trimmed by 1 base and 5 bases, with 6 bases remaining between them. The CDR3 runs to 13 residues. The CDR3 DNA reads TGTGCCAGCAGTGAAGTGGCTTATCAGCCCCAGCATTTT. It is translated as CASSEVAYQPQHF.

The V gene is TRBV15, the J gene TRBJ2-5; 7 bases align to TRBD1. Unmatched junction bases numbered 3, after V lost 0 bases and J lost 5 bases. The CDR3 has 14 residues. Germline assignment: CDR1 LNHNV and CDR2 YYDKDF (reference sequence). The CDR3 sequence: CATSRDQGVETQYF. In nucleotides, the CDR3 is TGTGCCACCAGCAGAGATCAGGGGGTTGAGACCCAGTACTTC.

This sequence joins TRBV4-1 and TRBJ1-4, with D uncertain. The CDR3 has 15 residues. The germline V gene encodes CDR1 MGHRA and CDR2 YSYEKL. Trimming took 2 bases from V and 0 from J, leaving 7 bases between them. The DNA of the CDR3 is TGCGCCAGCAGCCAACACTATCCAACTAATGAAAAACTGTTTTTT. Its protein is CASSQHYPTNEKLFF.

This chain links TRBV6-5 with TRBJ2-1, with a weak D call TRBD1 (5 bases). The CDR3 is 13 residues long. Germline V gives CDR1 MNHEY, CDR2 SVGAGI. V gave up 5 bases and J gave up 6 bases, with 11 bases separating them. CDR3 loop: CASSIFQGNEQFF. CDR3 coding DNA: TGTGCCAGCAGTATCTTCCAGGGCAATGAGCAGTTCTTC.

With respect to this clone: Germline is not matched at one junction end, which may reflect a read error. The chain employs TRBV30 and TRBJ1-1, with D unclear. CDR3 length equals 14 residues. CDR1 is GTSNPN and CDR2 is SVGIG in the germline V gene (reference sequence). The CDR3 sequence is CAWSGPSMNTKAFF. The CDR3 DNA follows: TGTGCCTGGAGTGGACCCTCAATGAACACTAAAGCTTTCTTT.

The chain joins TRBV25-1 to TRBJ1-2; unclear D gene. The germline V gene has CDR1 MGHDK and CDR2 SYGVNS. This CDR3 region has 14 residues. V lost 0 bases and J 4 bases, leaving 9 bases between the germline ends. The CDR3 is CASSEYGGPYGYTF. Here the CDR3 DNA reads TGTGCCAGCAGTGAATACGGAGGGCCCTATGGCTACACCTTC.

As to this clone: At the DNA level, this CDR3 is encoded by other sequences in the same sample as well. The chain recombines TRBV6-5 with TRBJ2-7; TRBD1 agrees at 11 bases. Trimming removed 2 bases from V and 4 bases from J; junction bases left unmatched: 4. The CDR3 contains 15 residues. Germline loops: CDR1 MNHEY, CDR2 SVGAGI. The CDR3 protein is CASSYSGTGGYEQYF. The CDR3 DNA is TGTGCCAGCAGTTACAGCGGGACAGGGGGTTACGAGCAGTACTTC.

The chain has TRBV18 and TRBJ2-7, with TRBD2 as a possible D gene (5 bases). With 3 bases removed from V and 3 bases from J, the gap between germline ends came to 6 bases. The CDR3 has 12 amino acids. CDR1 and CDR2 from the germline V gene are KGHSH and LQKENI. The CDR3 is CASSPDYYEQYF. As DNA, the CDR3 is TGTGCCAGCTCACCCGACTACTACGAGCAGTACTTC. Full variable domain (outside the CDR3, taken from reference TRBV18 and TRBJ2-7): NAGVMQNPRHLVRRRGQEARLRCSPMKGHSHVYWYRQLPEEGLKFMVYLQKENIIDESGMPKERFSAEFPKEGPSILRIQQVVRGDSAAYFCASSPDYYEQYFGPGTRLTVT.

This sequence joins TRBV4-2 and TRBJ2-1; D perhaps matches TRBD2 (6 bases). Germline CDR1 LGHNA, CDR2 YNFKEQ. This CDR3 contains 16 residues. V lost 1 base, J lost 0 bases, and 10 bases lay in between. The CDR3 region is CASSQVGRDSYNEQFF. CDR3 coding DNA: TGTGCCAGCAGCCAAGTGGGGCGGGACTCCTACAATGAGCAGTTCTTC.

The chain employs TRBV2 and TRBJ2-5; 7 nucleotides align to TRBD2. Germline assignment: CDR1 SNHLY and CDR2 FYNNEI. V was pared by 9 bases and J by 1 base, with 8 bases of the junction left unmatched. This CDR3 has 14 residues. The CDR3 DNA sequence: TGTGCCAGGGCGGCGGGGGACGGCCAAGAGACCCAGTACTTC. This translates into CARAAGDGQETQYF.

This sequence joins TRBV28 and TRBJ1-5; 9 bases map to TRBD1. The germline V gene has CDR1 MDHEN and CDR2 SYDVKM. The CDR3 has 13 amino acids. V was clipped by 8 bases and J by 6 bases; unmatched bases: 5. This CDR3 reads CASLQGAAQPQHF. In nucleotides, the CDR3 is TGTGCCAGCTTACAGGGGGCCGCTCAGCCCCAGCATTTT.

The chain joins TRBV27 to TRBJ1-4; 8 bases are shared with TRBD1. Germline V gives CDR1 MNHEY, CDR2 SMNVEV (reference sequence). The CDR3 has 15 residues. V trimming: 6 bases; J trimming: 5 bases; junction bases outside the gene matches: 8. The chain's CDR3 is CASRDTGGKNEKLFF. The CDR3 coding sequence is TGTGCCAGCAGGGACACAGGGGGTAAAAATGAAAAACTGTTTTTT.

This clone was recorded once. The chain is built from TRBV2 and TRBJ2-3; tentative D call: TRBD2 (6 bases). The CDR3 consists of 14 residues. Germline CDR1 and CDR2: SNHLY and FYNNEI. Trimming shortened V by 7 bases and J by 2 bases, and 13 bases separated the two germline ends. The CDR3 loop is CASTWDSDTDTQYF. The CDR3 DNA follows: TGTGCCAGCACCTGGGACTCAGACACAGATACGCAGTATTTT.

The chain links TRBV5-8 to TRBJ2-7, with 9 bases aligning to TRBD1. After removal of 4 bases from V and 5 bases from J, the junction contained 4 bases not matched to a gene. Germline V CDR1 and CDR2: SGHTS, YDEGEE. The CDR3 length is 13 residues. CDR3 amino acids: CASSTRTGDEQYF. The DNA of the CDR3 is TGTGCCAGCAGCACACGGACAGGGGACGAGCAGTACTTC.

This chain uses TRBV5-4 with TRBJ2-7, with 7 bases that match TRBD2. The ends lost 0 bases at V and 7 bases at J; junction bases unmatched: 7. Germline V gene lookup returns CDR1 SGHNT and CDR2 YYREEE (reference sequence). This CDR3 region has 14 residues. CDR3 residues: CASSLEWGGEEQYF. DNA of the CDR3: TGTGCCAGCAGCTTGGAATGGGGGGGAGAAGAGCAGTACTTC.

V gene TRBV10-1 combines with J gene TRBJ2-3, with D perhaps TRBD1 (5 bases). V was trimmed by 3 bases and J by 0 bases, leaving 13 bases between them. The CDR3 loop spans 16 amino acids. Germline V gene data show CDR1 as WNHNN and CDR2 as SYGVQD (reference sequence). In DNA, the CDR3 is TGCGCCAGCAGTGACCTTTCGACAGCTAGCACAGATACGCAGTATTTT. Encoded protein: CASSDLSTASTDTQYF.

The CDR3 DNA is TGTGCCAGCAGCCTTCACCCCTGGACAGTGAACACCGGGGAGCTGTTTTTT. It encodes CASSLHPWTVNTGELFF. This chain links TRBV7-8 with TRBJ2-2, with D perhaps matching TRBD1 (6 bases). The CDR3 runs 17 residues. V lost 5 bases and J 1 base, leaving 17 bases between the germline ends. The germline CDR1 and CDR2 sequences are SGHVS and FQNEAQ.